One and the same sample provided the 11 T cell receptor beta chains below, sequenced in a study of cytotoxic CD8 clonotypes in ibrutinib-treated CLL. The protocol was immunoSEQ multiplex PCR, while the TCRdb copy is restricted to in-frame clones and leaves out a portion. The data show roughly 130,000 clones, roughly 83% seen once. Sequencing used PBMCs, obtained after 12 months of ibrutinib treatment. These receptors came from a human donor with chronic lymphocytic leukemia.

This sequence joins TRBV27 and TRBJ2-1; D not resolved. V was clipped by 3 bases and J by 5 bases, with 17 bases between them. Germline assignment: CDR1 MNHEY and CDR2 SMNVEV (reference sequence). The CDR3 length is 16 residues. DNA of the CDR3: TGTGCCAGCAGTTTTTTGAGCGTACCAAGCAACAATGAGCAGTTCTTC. Translated, it gives CASSFLSVPSNNEQFF.

The V gene is TRBV27, the J gene TRBJ2-7; 13 nucleotides agree with TRBD2. J was trimmed by 6 bases and V by 4 bases; bases with no gene match: 3. This CDR3 has 14 residues. CDR1 is MNHEY and CDR2 is SMNVEV in the germline V gene (reference sequence). CDR3 loop: CASSSGLAGVEQYF. Here the CDR3 DNA reads TGTGCCAGCAGTTCCGGACTAGCGGGAGTCGAGCAGTACTTC.

The chain joins TRBV5-4 to TRBJ1-1, with D tentatively TRBD1 (5 bases). This CDR3 is 14 amino acids long. The germline V and J ends were trimmed by 0 bases and 4 bases, with 10 bases remaining between them. CDR1 and CDR2 from the germline V gene are SGHNT and YYREEE (reference sequence). CDR3 in DNA: TGTGCCAGCAGCTTGGAGGGGAATCCCACTGAAGCTTTCTTT. Translation gives CASSLEGNPTEAFF.

The chain employs TRBV6-4 and TRBJ2-1, with D perhaps matching TRBD2 (5 bases). V was shortened by 0 bases and J by 7 bases, with 10 bases between the two germline ends. The germline V gene encodes CDR1 MRHNA and CDR2 SNTAGT. CDR3 size: 14 residues. The CDR3 is CASSDSRRGNEQFF. As DNA, the CDR3 is TGTGCCAGCAGTGACTCTCGCCGGGGAAATGAGCAGTTCTTC.

This chain links TRBV5-8 with TRBJ1-2, with D hard to call. Germline CDR1 reads SGHTS; CDR2 reads YDEGEE. Trimming pared 7 bases from V and 6 bases from J, leaving 19 bases between. This CDR3 is built from 14 residues. The CDR3 DNA reads as TGTGCCAGCGGCCCGGGATTCCCGGACCATGGCTACACCTTC. Translation: CASGPGFPDHGYTF.

The chain carries TRBV19 and TRBJ1-5; D is ambiguous. The ends were cut back, 6 bases at V and 6 bases at J, with 9 bases in the middle. The CDR3 runs to 12 residues. Germline lookup yields CDR1 LNHDA and CDR2 SQIVND (reference sequence). The CDR3 nucleotides are TGTGCCAGTAGGATCGGTTTTCAGCCCCAGCATTTT. This sequence encodes CASRIGFQPQHF.

CDR3 residues: CASSLRGRAPDTQYF. DNA for the CDR3: TGCGCCAGCAGCTTAAGAGGGAGGGCACCAGATACGCAGTATTTT. This chain links TRBV4-1 with TRBJ2-3; TRBD2 matches 7 bases. Germline values: CDR1 MGHRA, CDR2 YSYEKL. The CDR3 is 15 amino acids. With 5 bases clipped from V and 4 bases from J, the junction kept 9 bases outside the gene matches.

This clone was detected once. This chain links TRBV27 with TRBJ2-7; D uncertain. The V gene lost 7 bases and the J gene lost 5 bases, with 12 bases spanning the gap. CDR3 size: 12 residues. Germline V gene sequence: CDR1 MNHEY, CDR2 SMNVEV (reference sequence). The CDR3 protein is CASNIKSHEQYF. The CDR3 DNA reads as TGTGCCAGCAATATTAAGTCTCACGAGCAGTACTTC.

This chain connects TRBV5-1 to TRBJ2-3, with D perhaps assigned TRBD1 or TRBD2 (5 bases each). Between the trimmed V and J ends, which lost 1 base and 5 bases, there was a span of 14 bases. CDR3 size: 15 residues. Germline CDR1 is SGHRS and CDR2 is YFSETQ. Here the CDR3 DNA reads TGCGCCAGCAGCTTGCTCGGGACCTATGAAGATACGCAGTATTTT. This sequence encodes CASSLLGTYEDTQYF.

The chain combines TRBV29-1 with TRBJ2-1; 7 bases map to TRBD1. Germline loops: CDR1 SQVTM, CDR2 ANQGSEA. With V trimmed by 3 bases and J by 9 bases, 8 bases remained unmatched. CDR3 length equals 13 residues. The CDR3 DNA reads as TGCAGCGTTGAGCAGACAGGGTCGGGTGAGCAGTTCTTC. Translating it yields CSVEQTGSGEQFF.

The rearrangement joins TRBV30 to TRBJ1-4; TRBD1 aligns across 7 bases. Germline loops: CDR1 GTSNPN, CDR2 SVGIG (reference sequence). With 2 bases clipped from V and 3 bases from J, the junction kept 3 bases outside the gene matches. This CDR3 comprises 14 residues. Here the CDR3 reads CAWSLGTANEKLFF. The CDR3 nucleotides read TGTGCCTGGAGTCTCGGGACAGCTAATGAAAAACTGTTTTTT.